Sequencing of this T cell receptor beta chain was carried out in a study of read filtering for tumor transcriptome and immune sequencing. Broader study findings: Dropping single-read clonotypes raised IR-seq and RNA-seq shared-clonotype correlation. About 81.9% of IR-seq clonotypes had one read, totaling about 4% of reads; RNA-seq: about 70% and 40%.

The CDR3 has 13 residues. Germline CDR1 reads GTSNPN; CDR2 reads SVGIG (reference sequence). V was shortened by 2 bases and J by 6 bases, with 11 bases between the two germline ends. This clonotype was picked up many times. The antigen is not known. Molecular barcoded adaptors covering alpha/delta and beta/gamma chains were used on around 400 ng RNA. TCRdb reprocessed the reads with MiXCR, giving one entry per CDR3 protein. In the table there are around 29,000 distinct CDR3 sequences, approximately 15% of which are singletons. This TCR came from a donor aged 40 or over with multiple myeloma. The chain employs TRBV30 and TRBJ1-5, with D possibly matching TRBD1 (6 bases). Sequencing was carried out using a population of CD138-negative cells sorted from bone marrow. As DNA, the CDR3 is TGTGCCTGGAGTCTCGGAGGGGGTCAGCCCCAGCATTTT. The encoded protein is CAWSLGGGQPQHF.